This entry lists 28 T cell receptor beta chains sequenced from one sample in a study of blood T cell repertoires in COVID-19 (dated by TCRdb to about 2020). Library preparation used the immunoSEQ multiplex PCR assay. TCRdb mirrors the immuneACCESS table, restricted to in-frame sequences. Some clones are absent from its copies; in checked studies, under half trace to an unresolved V gene, and the reason for the others is unknown. The sample table contains some 350,000 clones; only one count was recorded for about nine tenths of them. Around 7.9% of the sample is taken by the ten largest. The sample consisted of peripheral blood. The receptors derive from a woman in her sixties or seventies with COVID-19, enrolled during active disease.

The chain has TRBV5-1 and TRBJ1-2, with a possible D match to TRBD1 (5 bases). V shed 1 base and J shed 4 bases, with 17 bases lying between them. CDR1 SGHRS and CDR2 YFSETQ come from the germline V gene. The CDR3 runs to 16 residues. The CDR3 sequence is CASSLYGTGGSYGYTF. CDR3 DNA: TGCGCCAGCAGCTTGTATGGGACGGGGGGGAGCTATGGCTACACCTTC. The full variable domain, its missing parts supplied by reference TRBV5-1 and TRBJ1-2, is KAGVTQTPRYLIKTRGQQVTLSCSPISGHRSVSWYQQTPGQGLQFLFEYFSETQRNKGNFPGRFSGRQFSNSRSEMNVSTLELGDSALYLCASSLYGTGGSYGYTFGSGTRLTVV.

In DNA, the CDR3 is TGCGCCAGCACTACGGGACTTACCACCGGGGAGCTGTTTTTT. Translation: CASTTGLTTGELFF. The rearrangement links TRBV5-1 to TRBJ2-2; D is perhaps TRBD2 (6 bases). Germline lookup yields CDR1 SGHRS and CDR2 YFSETQ. V was trimmed by 6 bases and J by 4 bases, leaving 13 bases between them. The CDR3 spans 14 residues.

This chain connects TRBV7-6 to TRBJ2-5, with TRBD2 identical over 12 bases. The CDR3 is 17 residues long. Trimming at V came to 4 bases and at J to 2 bases, leaving 8 bases not matched to a gene. Looked up from germline, CDR1 is SGHVS and CDR2 is FNYEAQ. CDR3 nucleotides: TGTGCCAGCAGCTCACGACTAGCGGGGGAAATACAAGAGACCCAGTACTTC. It specifies CASSSRLAGEIQETQYF.

The J gene is TRBJ1-2, the V gene TRBV6-5; 7 bases line up with TRBD1. The V segment lost 4 bases and the J segment 8 bases; nucleotides outside the gene matches: 13. This CDR3 is 15 amino acids long. Germline-derived CDR1 and CDR2 are MNHEY and SVGAGI. The CDR3 nucleotides are TGTGCCAGCAGTTGGTCTTCAGGGGGAATTACAGGCTACACCTTC. Its translation is CASSWSSGGITGYTF.

The chain uses TRBV3-1 (or the pseudogene TRBV3-2) and TRBJ2-7; D is possibly TRBD2 (5 bases). The CDR3 is 14 residues long. Germline V gene lookup returns CDR1 LGHDT and CDR2 YNNKEL (reference sequence). Deletions cut 2 bases from V and 0 bases from J, with 8 bases between. CDR3 residues: CASSQFGNSYEQYF. CDR3 sequence (DNA): TGTGCCAGCAGCCAATTCGGGAACTCCTACGAGCAGTACTTC.

The gene calls are TRBV10-2 and TRBJ1-2; 7 bases are a match to TRBD1. With 6 bases clipped from V and 0 bases from J, the junction kept 4 bases outside the gene matches. The CDR3 has 14 amino acids. Germline V gene lookup returns CDR1 WSHSY and CDR2 SAAADI. CDR3 bases: TGCGCCAGCAGATCACAGGGGACTAACTATGGCTACACCTTC. Its protein product is CASRSQGTNYGYTF.

This chain joins TRBV19 and TRBJ2-1; 8 bases are shared with TRBD1. This CDR3 has 16 residues. J was trimmed by 2 bases and V by 5 bases; bases with no gene match: 8. CDR1 and CDR2 (germline): LNHDA, SQIVND (reference sequence). CDR3 sequence (DNA): TGTGCCAGTAGTTACTCGACAGGGGCCCCCTACAATGAGCAGTTCTTC. Amino acid sequence: CASSYSTGAPYNEQFF.

V gene TRBV5-1 combines with J gene TRBJ2-5; 8 nucleotides align to TRBD1. The CDR3 loop spans 14 amino acids. Trimming removed 3 bases from V and 4 bases from J; junction bases left unmatched: 5. Germline V gives CDR1 SGHRS, CDR2 YFSETQ. DNA for the CDR3: TGCGCCAGCAGCTCTCCCCAGGGGGCAGAGACCCAGTACTTC. This encodes CASSSPQGAETQYF.

V usage is TRBV15 and J usage is TRBJ2-7, with 9 bases aligning to TRBD1. Trimming at V came to 5 bases and at J to 3 bases, leaving 5 bases not matched to a gene. This CDR3 comprises 14 residues. CDR1 is LNHNV and CDR2 is YYDKDF in the germline V gene (reference sequence). The CDR3 region has the DNA TGTGCCACCAGCGGATGGACAGGGGACTACGAGCAGTACTTC. Translated, it gives CATSGWTGDYEQYF.

The J gene is TRBJ2-3, the V gene TRBV7-3, with TRBD2 matching over 7 bases. The CDR3 runs 15 residues. Trimming at V came to 5 bases and at J to 5 bases, leaving 10 bases not matched to a gene. From germline, CDR1 is SGHTA and CDR2 FQGTGA. CDR3: CASSHGTTPGDTQYF. CDR3 nucleotide sequence: TGTGCCAGCAGCCACGGGACTACTCCGGGAGATACGCAGTATTTT.

This rearrangement joins TRBV19 to TRBJ1-2, with TRBD1 as a possible D gene (5 bases). Per germline, CDR1 LNHDA and CDR2 SQIVND (reference sequence). With 6 bases removed from V and 6 bases from J, the gap between germline ends came to 8 bases. This CDR3 has 11 residues. The CDR3 loop reads CASRGGDGYTF. CDR3 in DNA: TGTGCCAGTAGGGGAGGGGATGGCTACACCTTC.

This chain links TRBV5-6 with TRBJ1-1, with D unclear. The germline V gene has CDR1 SGHDT and CDR2 YYEEEE. Between the trimmed V and J ends, which lost 2 bases and 4 bases, there was a span of 9 bases. The CDR3 is made up of 13 amino acids. The CDR3 loop reads CASSFNPGTEAFF. The CDR3 bases are TGTGCCAGCAGCTTTAACCCCGGCACTGAAGCTTTCTTT. The full variable domain, in which reference TRBV5-6 and TRBJ1-1 provide the parts outside the CDR3, is DAGVTQSPTHLIKTRGQQVTLRCSPKSGHDTVSWYQQALGQGPQFIFQYYEEEERQRGNFPDRFSGHQFPNYSSELNVNALLLGDSALYLCASSFNPGTEAFFGQGTRLTVV.

This sequence joins TRBV9 and TRBJ2-3; unclear D gene. The germline V gene has CDR1 SGDLS and CDR2 YYNGEE. V shed 0 bases and J shed 6 bases, with 5 bases lying between them. The CDR3 spans 12 residues. CDR3 sequence (DNA): TGTGCCAGCAGCGTAGCCGCGGATACGCAGTATTTT. Translated, it gives CASSVAADTQYF.

The chain has TRBV7-9 and TRBJ1-6, with TRBD1 matching over 9 bases. The germline V gene has CDR1 SEHNR and CDR2 FQNEAQ (reference sequence). V lost 4 bases, J lost 10 bases, and 5 bases stayed unmatched. The CDR3 runs 14 residues. The CDR3 here is CASSSGTGRSPLHF. The CDR3 DNA sequence: TGTGCCAGCAGCTCCGGGACAGGGAGATCACCCCTCCACTTT.

The CDR3 coding sequence is TGTGCCATACGGACAGGGGAAGACACAGATACGCAGTATTTT. The encoded protein is CAIRTGEDTDTQYF. The gene calls are TRBV2 and TRBJ2-3; 9 bases are shared with TRBD1. CDR1 is SNHLY, CDR2 FYNNEI, per germline. V shed 10 bases and J 2 bases; nucleotides not matched to a gene: 7. The CDR3 is 14 residues long.

The V call is TRBV9, the J call TRBJ2-2, with TRBD2 matching 7 bases. V shed 4 bases, J shed 3 bases, and the junction held 3 bases outside the gene matches. Germline-derived CDR1 and CDR2 are SGDLS and YYNGEE. The CDR3 loop spans 14 amino acids. CDR3 DNA sequence: TGTGCCAGCAGCATTACTAGCGACACCGGGGAGCTGTTTTTT. Its protein product is CASSITSDTGELFF.

The rearrangement joins TRBV21-1 to TRBJ2-7; the table assigns TRBD1, which was not confirmed against the DNA. TRBV21-1 is shown as a pseudogene. This CDR3 has 14 amino acids. In DNA, the CDR3 is TGTGCCAGCTCTTCTGGGGCTGCAACCTACGAGCAGTACTTC. Encoded protein: CASSSGAATYEQYF.

The CDR3 spells CASSPGQFGYTF. CDR3 DNA: TGTGCCAGCAGTCCAGGGCAATTTGGCTACACCTTC. V and J are TRBV6-2 or TRBV6-3 and TRBJ1-2, with a possible D match to TRBD1 (5 bases). V was trimmed by 5 bases and J by 7 bases, leaving 11 bases between them. CDR3 length: 12 amino acids. CDR1 is MNHEY and CDR2 is SVGEGT in the germline V gene.

The chain links TRBV6-2 or TRBV6-3 to TRBJ1-1; D is unclear. The V end lost 5 bases, the J end lost 0 bases, and 19 bases lay between the germline ends. The CDR3 is 17 residues long. CDR1 and CDR2 from the germline V gene are MNHEY and SVGEGT. CDR3 nucleotide sequence: TGTGCCAGCAGTCCCGGAGGACTCTATCTCATGAACACTGAAGCTTTCTTT. Translation gives CASSPGGLYLMNTEAFF.

The gene calls are TRBV11-2 and TRBJ1-2, with D possibly TRBD1 on 5 matching bases. CDR1 and CDR2 (germline): SGHAT, FQNNGV. This CDR3 comprises 16 residues. V dropped 6 bases and J dropped 2 bases, with 19 bases sitting between them. The CDR3 DNA follows: TGTGCCAGCAGGGTCTGGGGCCGGGGGACCAACTATGGCTACACCTTC. It codes for CASRVWGRGTNYGYTF.

J is TRBJ2-7 and V is TRBV30, with 7 bases identical to TRBD2. Germline loops: CDR1 GTSNPN, CDR2 SVGIG (reference sequence). The CDR3 consists of 13 residues. The V and J ends lost 4 bases and 4 bases, in that order; junction bases with no gene match: 7. CDR3 nucleotides: TGTGCCTGGACCGGGGGGTCGTTATACGAGCAGTACTTC. It translates to CAWTGGSLYEQYF.

The chain is built from TRBV5-1 and TRBJ1-2; D remains ambiguous. The CDR3 contains 15 residues. V lost 0 bases to trimming and J lost 4 bases, with 13 bases between them. CDR1 and CDR2 from the germline V gene are SGHRS and YFSETQ. The CDR3 sequence is CASSLEASPIYGYTF. For the CDR3, the DNA is TGCGCCAGCAGCTTGGAAGCCTCGCCCATCTATGGCTACACCTTC.

The chain has TRBV5-8 and TRBJ1-1; 9 nucleotides align to TRBD1. Trimming took 6 bases from V and 5 from J; bases not matched to a gene: 5. Germline V CDR1 and CDR2: SGHTS, YDEGEE. The CDR3 is made up of 13 amino acids. Written as DNA, the CDR3 is TGTGCCAGCAAACAGGGGGCGAGGACTGAAGCTTTCTTT. This sequence encodes CASKQGARTEAFF.

The chain couples TRBV7-9 to TRBJ2-5; TRBD2 matches at 7 bases. Trimming removed 9 bases from V and 4 bases from J; junction bases left unmatched: 11. Germline CDR1 SEHNR, CDR2 FQNEAQ (reference sequence). The CDR3 spans 14 residues. This CDR3 is CASRGLLASETQYF. CDR3 DNA: TGTGCCAGTCGGGGACTACTGGCTTCAGAGACCCAGTACTTC.

To note about this clone: The same CDR3 can be traced to other DNA sequences in this sample. The gene calls are TRBV2 and TRBJ2-6; D might be TRBD1 (6 bases). V gave up 6 bases and J gave up 4 bases, with 10 bases separating them. The germline V gene has CDR1 SNHLY and CDR2 FYNNEI. The CDR3 is 14 residues long. CDR3 bases: TGTGCCAGCAGGACAGGTACCGGGGCCAACGTCCTGACTTTC. Translation gives CASRTGTGANVLTF.

This chain connects TRBV2 to TRBJ1-3, with 9 bases lining up with TRBD1. Germline V gives CDR1 SNHLY, CDR2 FYNNEI. Unmatched junction bases numbered 2, after V lost 6 bases and J lost 2 bases. This CDR3 region has 14 residues. CDR3 DNA sequence: TGTGCCAGCAGGGACAGGGGAACTGGAAACACCATATATTTT. The encoded protein is CASRDRGTGNTIYF.

The J gene is TRBJ2-7, the V gene TRBV6-2 or TRBV6-3, with TRBD1 identical over 8 bases. Germline-derived CDR1 and CDR2 are MNHEY and SVGEGT. This CDR3 has 14 amino acids. J gave up 2 bases and V 2 bases, and 2 bases lay outside the gene matches. CDR3 loop: CASSYDRGPYEQYF. CDR3 coding DNA: TGTGCCAGCAGTTACGACAGGGGCCCCTACGAGCAGTACTTC.

The chain has TRBV5-1 and TRBJ1-6; tentative D call: TRBD1 (5 bases). Trimming removed 2 bases from V and 10 bases from J, with 19 bases in between. CDR3 length equals 16 residues. Germline CDR1 is SGHRS and CDR2 is YFSETQ. The CDR3 bases are TGCGCCAGCAGCTTTTCCGGGGGTTCAACGGTCTCACCCCTCCACTTT. It specifies CASSFSGGSTVSPLHF.